The clone carrying this T cell receptor (beta chain) was seen at least ten times. Its antigen is unknown. This sample is drawn from a study of T cells in Graves' hyperthyroidism and ophthalmopathy. Study background: At the time of initial diagnosis and before any treatment, peripheral blood was collected. Findings and limits, study-wide: It was a median around 6 months before onset that the model predicted ophthalmopathy.

There were TCR beta CDR3 regions amplified from RNA transcripts. A set of HTBI primers served as the primers for a first-round RT-PCR of the TCR CDR3. TCRdb independently ran MiXCR on the multiplex PCR reads; one entry per CDR3 protein. The data hold approximately 330,000 distinct CDR3 sequences, with around 23% observed a single time. This CDR3 comprises 16 residues. J was trimmed by 0 bases and V by 3 bases; bases with no gene match: 4. Germline assignment: CDR1 SEHNR and CDR2 FQNEAQ (reference sequence). This clonotype was obtained from a woman aged 50 to 60 with Graves' hyperthyroidism. The source material was blood. This chain links TRBV7-9 with TRBJ2-1, with 8 bases lining up with TRBD1. In DNA form, the CDR3 reads TGTGCCAGCAGCTTGCGACAGGGGAGCTCCTACAATGAGCAGTTCTTC. Translated, it gives CASSLRQGSSYNEQFF. Together with reference TRBV7-9 and TRBJ2-1, the CDR3 gives the full variable domain: DTGVSQNPRHKITKRGQNVTFRCDPISEHNRLYWYRQTLGQGPEFLTYFQNEAQLEKSRLLSDRFSAERPKGSFSTLEIQRTEQGDSAMYLCASSLRQGSSYNEQFFGPGTRLTVL.